Presented here are 21 T cell receptor beta chains from one specimen sequenced in a study of human T cells and chemical hapten exposure. The study used a library that attached unique molecular identifiers to individual cDNA molecules. TCRdb passed the reads through MiXCR, listing each CDR3 protein once. Of 120,000 or so distinct CDR3 sequences in the sample, 8% to 9.5% were seen once. Extraction yielded total RNA from whole blood (unfractionated). Sample: whole blood. The receptors were sampled from a human donor in good health. Some clones in this sample may be carry-over from other donors' samples.

Ten or more counts support this clonotype. The chain joins TRBV27 to TRBJ1-2, with 7 bases identical to TRBD1. The CDR3 consists of 13 residues. V shed 10 bases, J shed 0 bases, and the junction held 5 bases outside the gene matches. The germline V gene encodes CDR1 MNHEY and CDR2 SMNVEV (reference sequence). CDR3 amino acids: CATTGPSNYGYTF. The CDR3 DNA sequence: TGTGCCACGACAGGGCCATCTAACTATGGCTACACCTTC.

In this sample, this clonotype turned up a few times. The rearrangement joins TRBV13 to TRBJ2-3, with D possibly matching TRBD2 (6 bases). Germline V gives CDR1 PRHDT, CDR2 FYEKMQ (reference sequence). V lost 4 bases and J lost 6, with 26 bases in between. The CDR3 is 18 residues long. CDR3 in DNA: TGTGCCAGCAGCTCCATAGGGTTAGCGGCCGTAAGTTCGGATACGCAGTATTTT. As protein: CASSSIGLAAVSSDTQYF.

About this clonotype itself: A read error may be the cause here, since a much bigger clone is one base away. J is TRBJ1-6 and V is TRBV3-1, with D uncertain. This CDR3 spans 12 amino acids. From germline, CDR1 is LGHDT and CDR2 YNNKEL (reference sequence). CDR3 sequence (DNA): TGTGCCAGCATCCAAGAGGTTTCACCCCTCCACTTT. It yields the protein CASIQEVSPLHF.

The V and J genes are TRBV7-7 and TRBJ2-7; D is tentatively TRBD1 or TRBD2 (5 bases each). The CDR3 has 15 amino acids. Trimming removed 5 bases from V and 4 bases from J, with 18 bases in between. From germline, CDR1 is SSHAT and CDR2 FNYEAQ (reference sequence). The chain's CDR3 is CASSPDRDDSYEQYF. Written as DNA, the CDR3 is TGTGCCAGCAGCCCCGACCGGGACGACTCTTACGAGCAGTACTTC.

This clonotype was counted many times. The chain carries TRBV7-2 and TRBJ1-5; 10 nucleotides match TRBD1. Germline CDR1 reads SGHTA; CDR2 reads FQGNSA. The J segment lost 4 bases and the V segment lost 0 bases, leaving 9 bases of the junction unmatched. There are 18 residues in the CDR3. The CDR3 nucleotides are TGTGCCAGCAGCTTAGCGGAGGGACAGGGGAAGAATAATCAGCCCCAGCATTTT. It specifies CASSLAEGQGKNNQPQHF.

This clonotype appeared many times. The V gene is TRBV10-3, the J gene TRBJ1-2; 10 bases are shared with TRBD1. The V and J ends lost 2 bases and 1 base, in that order; junction bases with no gene match: 4. The CDR3 totals 16 residues. In germline, CDR1 is ENHRY, CDR2 SYGVKD. CDR3 nucleotide sequence: TGTGCCATCAGTGAGCCCGGGACAGGGGTTAACTATGGCTACACCTTC. Encoded protein: CAISEPGTGVNYGYTF.

This clonotype has at least ten counts. J is TRBJ1-1 and V is TRBV6-2 or TRBV6-3; a weak D match, TRBD1 (5 bases). V was pared by 2 bases and J by 11 bases, with 9 bases between. Germline V lookup: CDR1 MNHEY, CDR2 SVGEGT. This CDR3 comprises 11 residues. The CDR3 region is CASSYRDGAFF. The DNA for the CDR3 is TGTGCCAGCAGTTACAGGGACGGCGCTTTCTTT.

The rearrangement links TRBV21-1 to TRBJ1-5; whether TRBD1, the table's D call, matches the DNA was not checked. TRBV21-1 is a pseudogene locus. The CDR3 covers 15 residues. CDR3 amino acids: CASSKRQESNQPQHF. As DNA, the CDR3 is TGTGCCAGCAGCAAACGACAGGAAAGCAATCAGCCCCAGCATTTT.

This clonotype has just a few counts. This chain joins TRBV19 and TRBJ2-1, with D unclear. From germline, CDR1 is LNHDA and CDR2 SQIVND (reference sequence). V was shortened by 4 bases and J by 9 bases, with 13 bases between the two germline ends. The CDR3 has 13 residues. In DNA form, the CDR3 reads TGTGCCAGTAGTACCCACGTGGGCGGTGAGCAGTTCTTC. Its protein is CASSTHVGGEQFF.

The CDR3 DNA reads TGTGCTAGTGGTCCCTCCGGGGGGGACTTAGCCAAAAACATTCAGTACTTC. Its protein product is CASGPSGGDLAKNIQYF. The genes are TRBV12-5 and TRBJ2-4; 8 bases agree with TRBD2. In germline, CDR1 is LGHNT, CDR2 FRNRAP. This CDR3 region has 17 residues. The ends lost 5 bases at V and 0 bases at J; junction bases unmatched: 9.

This clonotype has only a few counts. This rearrangement joins TRBV27 to TRBJ1-2, with 9 bases matching TRBD1. The CDR3 has 15 amino acids. V was pared by 5 bases and J by 3 bases, with 7 bases of the junction left unmatched. Germline V gives CDR1 MNHEY, CDR2 SMNVEV (reference sequence). The CDR3 spells CASSTTGGIDYGYTF. The CDR3 DNA reads TGTGCCAGCAGTACTACAGGGGGCATCGACTATGGCTACACCTTC.

This clonotype was counted many times. The genes are TRBV15 and TRBJ1-4, with 7 bases fitting TRBD1. V lost 5 bases and J lost 3; bases outside the gene matches: 6. The CDR3 is made up of 15 amino acids. Germline values: CDR1 LNHNV, CDR2 YYDKDF (reference sequence). The CDR3 DNA reads TGTGCCACCAGCTTTCGGGGGACAGCTAATGAAAAACTGTTTTTT. Protein product: CATSFRGTANEKLFF.

This clonotype showed up just once. The gene calls are TRBV3-1 and TRBJ2-1; 8 nucleotides agree with TRBD2. With V trimmed by 6 bases and J by 6 bases, 7 bases remained unmatched. The germline V gene encodes CDR1 LGHDT and CDR2 YNNKEL (reference sequence). The CDR3 consists of 14 residues. The CDR3 region is CASRKVGLGNEQFF. The CDR3 DNA reads TGTGCCAGCAGGAAAGTGGGACTAGGCAATGAGCAGTTCTTC.

This clonotype turned up a few times. The chain recombines TRBV7-9 with TRBJ1-1, with D unclear. This CDR3 has 13 amino acids. Germline V gene data show CDR1 as SEHNR and CDR2 as FQNEAQ (reference sequence). Deletions cut 1 base from V and 4 bases from J, with 7 bases between. Here the CDR3 DNA reads TGTGCCAGCAGCTTAGGAGGCCCCACTGAAGCTTTCTTT. Translating gives CASSLGGPTEAFF.

This clonotype has more than one count but fewer than ten. The chain carries TRBV6-1 and TRBJ2-2; D remains ambiguous. V was trimmed by 2 bases and J by 3 bases, leaving 4 bases between them. The CDR3 is made up of 13 amino acids. From germline, CDR1 is MNHNS and CDR2 SASEGT. The CDR3: CASSELDTGELFF. In nucleotides, the CDR3 is TGTGCCAGCAGTGAACTCGACACCGGGGAGCTGTTTTTT.

The rearrangement joins TRBV20-1 to TRBJ2-5; 7 bases match TRBD1. Germline assignment: CDR1 DFQATT and CDR2 SNEGSKA (reference sequence). This CDR3 contains 14 residues. The V and J ends lost 5 bases and 1 base, in that order; junction bases with no gene match: 7. CDR3 amino acids: CSADPPGGQETQYF. In DNA, the CDR3 is TGCAGTGCTGACCCGCCAGGGGGCCAAGAGACCCAGTACTTC.

This clonotype was recorded at least ten times. The chain recombines TRBV6-5 with TRBJ1-1; a weak D match, TRBD1 (5 bases). The CDR3 is 14 amino acids. The V end was cut by 7 bases, the J end by 3 bases, with 15 bases between. Germline values: CDR1 MNHEY, CDR2 SVGAGI. The CDR3 spells CASISPTGDTEAFF. In DNA form, the CDR3 reads TGTGCCAGCATATCGCCAACGGGGGACACTGAAGCTTTCTTT.

This clonotype was detected many times. The chain carries TRBV5-1 and TRBJ1-1; D may be TRBD1 (5 bases). The V and J ends lost 3 bases and 1 base respectively, with 16 bases between them. This CDR3 is 16 amino acids long. In germline, CDR1 is SGHRS, CDR2 YFSETQ. The CDR3 loop reads CASSWGPSRRNTEAFF. The DNA of the CDR3 is TGCGCCAGCAGCTGGGGACCTTCAAGAAGGAACACTGAAGCTTTCTTT.

This clonotype was picked up a small number of times. J is TRBJ2-3 and V is TRBV20-1; 7 positions match TRBD2. The germline gives CDR1 DFQATT, CDR2 SNEGSKA (reference sequence). V was pared by 4 bases and J by 8 bases, with 15 bases of the junction left unmatched. The CDR3 has 15 amino acids. This chain's CDR3 is CSATLAVRVLGTQYF. CDR3 nucleotides: TGCAGTGCTACTCTAGCGGTCCGGGTTCTTGGTACGCAGTATTTT.

CDR3 sequence: CASSAGLTDTQYF. The CDR3 bases are TGTGCCAGCAGCGCCGGACTCACAGATACGCAGTATTTT. This sequence joins TRBV9 and TRBJ2-3, with D possibly TRBD2 on 5 matching bases. Trimming cost V 3 bases and J 2 bases, with 7 bases left between them. Germline V gene sequence: CDR1 SGDLS, CDR2 YYNGEE. The CDR3 extends over 13 amino acids.

This clonotype was picked up many times. The rearrangement uses TRBV29-1 and TRBJ2-5; D is uncertain. V lost 3 bases and J 2 bases, leaving 10 bases between the germline ends. The CDR3 spans 13 residues. CDR1 SQVTM and CDR2 ANQGSEA come from the germline V gene. In nucleotides, the CDR3 is TGCAGCGTTGACTTGACTCTGCAAGAGACCCAGTACTTC. As protein: CSVDLTLQETQYF.